A selection of T cell receptor beta chains follows, all from one sample in a study of shared clonotypes between healthy human individuals. Clones were read by immunoSEQ multiplex PCR, and TCRdb kept only the in-frame ones, dropping some. The profile shows 300,000 to 400,000 clones, approximately 79% of them singletons. Sample: memory CD4+ T cells sorted from blood. The receptors originated from a young man in good health. The CDR3 runs from the conserved cysteine through the conserved F or W. Fields, in order: D gene, V gene, clone size, J gene, CDR3 DNA, CDR3 protein. D genes are given only for firm matches. Size is omitted from some rows. Given values are once, few, many or a class for expanded clones.

TRBD1	TRBV14	many	TRBJ1-1	TGTGCCAGCAGCCTGGGGACAGCCAACACTGAAGCTTTCTTT	CASSLGTANTEAFF
TRBD2	TRBV29-1	-	TRBJ2-1	TGCAGCGTTGGGCTAGCGGGAGGGAGCTCCTACAATGAGCAGTTCTTC	CSVGLAGGSSYNEQFF
-	TRBV4-1	-	TRBJ2-1	TGCGCCAGCAGCCAAGAGGGGGTAATGAGAGACCTTAGGAATGAGCAGTTCTTC	CASSQEGVMRDLRNEQFF
-	TRBV11-2	-	TRBJ2-7	TGTGCCAGCAGCTTAGGGAGGGGGTCTTACGAGCAGTACTTC	CASSLGRGSYEQYF
TRBD2	TRBV11-2	-	TRBJ2-7	TGTGCCAGCAGCGAAGGACTAGCGGGGGTATACGAGCAGTACTTC	CASSEGLAGVYEQYF
-	TRBV18	few	TRBJ2-3	TGTGCCAGCTCACCGACTAGCACAGATACGCAGTATTTT	CASSPTSTDTQYF
-	TRBV7-8	few	TRBJ1-5	TGTGCCAGCAGCCTACAAATGGGGGATCCCCGGCATTTT	CASSLQMGDPRHF
-	TRBV5-1	-	TRBJ2-3	TGCGCCAGCAGCTGGGCGAGACAGGCTTTAGATTGGGGCACAGATACGCAGTATTTT	CASSWARQALDWGTDTQYF
-	TRBV28	-	TRBJ2-7	TGTGCCAGCAGTTTCCCCCGTAGCTCCTACGAGCAGTACTTC	CASSFPRSSYEQYF
TRBD1	TRBV5-1	-	TRBJ2-1	TGCGCCAGCAGCTTTTCCGGGACAGGGTGGAATGAGCAGTTCTTC	CASSFSGTGWNEQFF
-	TRBV7-2	-	TRBJ2-2	TGTGCCAGCAGCTTCGGCAGTAGTAACACCGGGGAGCTGTTTTTT	CASSFGSSNTGELFF
TRBD1	TRBV7-9	-	TRBJ2-6	TGTGCCAGCGGCGCTTTCCGGGACAGGGTAGGGTCTGGGGCCAACGTCCTGACTTTC	CASGAFRDRVGSGANVLTF
-	TRBV7-6	many	TRBJ2-3	TGTGCCAGCAGTAGATGGGCTGATACGCAGTATTTT	CASSRWADTQYF
TRBD2	TRBV5-1	-	TRBJ2-7	TGCGCCAGCAGCGTATTAGCGGGAGGGAGATACGAGCAGTACTTC	CASSVLAGGRYEQYF
TRBD1	TRBV6-1	many	TRBJ1-1	TGTGCCAGCAGTGGGGAGGGGGCAGGCACTGAAGCTTTCTTT	CASSGEGAGTEAFF
TRBD1	TRBV6-4	-	TRBJ2-1	TGTGCCAGCAGCAAAACGGGACAGGGTTTGACTGAGCAGTTCTTC	CASSKTGQGLTEQFF
-	TRBV2	-	TRBJ2-1	TGTGCCAGTAACACCGGATTAATTAACAATGAGCAGTTCTTC	CASNTGLINNEQFF
-	TRBV7-2	-	TRBJ2-7	TGTGCCAGCAGCTTAGCGGGGGTGCACTACGAGCAGTACTTC	CASSLAGVHYEQYF
TRBD2	TRBV30	-	TRBJ2-1	TGTGCCTGGAGTCCACTAGCGGGAGGCCGGAATGAGCAGTTCTTC	CAWSPLAGGRNEQFF
TRBD2	TRBV18	-	TRBJ2-3	TGTGCCAGCTCACCAACGGGTAGCGGGCCTAGCACAGATACGCAGTATTTT	CASSPTGSGPSTDTQYF
-	TRBV28	-	TRBJ1-1	TGTGCCAGCAGTCCCTCCAGGGCGAACACTGAAGCTTTCTTT	CASSPSRANTEAFF
-	TRBV11-3	-	TRBJ2-1	TGTGCCAGCAGCTTAGATTTTGCGGGTGAGCAGTTCTTC	CASSLDFAGEQFF
-	TRBV5-1	-	TRBJ2-1	TGCGCCAGCAGCTTCAGGGGAGCGGACAATGAGCAGTTCTTC	CASSFRGADNEQFF
TRBD2	TRBV6-6	-	TRBJ2-2	TGTGCCAGCAGCCTGACTAGCGGGAACACCGGGGAGCTGTTTTTT	CASSLTSGNTGELFF
-	TRBV9	-	TRBJ2-2	TGTGCCAGCAGCGTAGGATTTGGGGCCCCCACCGGGGAGCTGTTTTTT	CASSVGFGAPTGELFF
-	TRBV18	-	TRBJ1-1	TGTGCCAGCTCACAAACTGACGGAAACACTGAAGCTTTCTTT	CASSQTDGNTEAFF
TRBD1	TRBV19	-	TRBJ1-5	TGTGCCAGTAATTATGACAGGGGCCTTCAGCCCCAGCATTTT	CASNYDRGLQPQHF
-	TRBV6-1	-	TRBJ1-2	TGTGCCAGCAGTGAAGGTCCCCTGGGGAACTATGGCTACACCTTC	CASSEGPLGNYGYTF
-	TRBV19	-	TRBJ2-2	TGTGCCAGTAGTATGGTAGGGACGTCCACCGGGGAGCTGTTTTTT	CASSMVGTSTGELFF
TRBD2	TRBV4-1	few	TRBJ2-5	TGCGCCAGCAGCCAAGCCGGGGGGTCCGGGTCCAAAGAGACCCAGTACTTC	CASSQAGGSGSKETQYF
-	TRBV11-3	once	TRBJ2-5	TGTGCCAGCAGCTTGCGAGAGGGCGAGACCCAGTACTTC	CASSLREGETQYF
-	TRBV10-3	-	TRBJ2-3	TGTGCCATCAGTGATAGGACGGCCAAAGACACAGATACGCAGTATTTT	CAISDRTAKDTDTQYF
TRBD2	TRBV19	-	TRBJ2-3	TGTGCCAGTAGGAGTAGTACTAGCGGTACAGATACGCAGTATTTT	CASRSSTSGTDTQYF
-	TRBV30	-	TRBJ1-2	TGTGCCTGGAGCCAAACTTATGGCTACACCTTC	CAWSQTYGYTF
TRBD2	TRBV19	-	TRBJ2-3	TGTGCCAGTGGAGCGGGAGGATTAGGAGATACGCAGTATTTT	CASGAGGLGDTQYF
-	TRBV7-2	-	TRBJ2-3	TGTGCCAGCAGCTTCCTCCGTACAGATACGCAGTATTTT	CASSFLRTDTQYF
-	TRBV2	-	TRBJ2-3	TGTGCCAGCAGACTCGATCGCGGCGGATCCACAGATACGCAGTATTTT	CASRLDRGGSTDTQYF
-	TRBV6-6	once	TRBJ1-1	TGTGCCAGCGACTCAAACGGCGACACTGAAGCTTTCTTT	CASDSNGDTEAFF
-	TRBV27	few	TRBJ2-7	TGTGCCAGCAGCTGGGGATCGGGAGCTTACTACGAGCAGTACTTC	CASSWGSGAYYEQYF
-	TRBV18	-	TRBJ2-5	TGTGCCAGCTCACCCACCCAGAAATCCCAAGAGACCCAGTACTTC	CASSPTQKSQETQYF
-	TRBV6-5	-	TRBJ2-7	TGTGCCAGCAGTGGTTGGTATGACGAGCAGTACTTC	CASSGWYDEQYF
-	TRBV2	-	TRBJ2-4	TGTGCCAGTTCAGGGTATTCGGACATTCAGTACTTC	CASSGYSDIQYF
-	TRBV6-1	-	TRBJ2-3	TGTGCCAGCAGTGAAGCCGGGGCAAATACGCAGTATTTT	CASSEAGANTQYF
TRBD1	TRBV6-4	-	TRBJ2-2	TGTGCCAGCAGTGAATCAGGGGGCTTCGGGGAGCTGTTTTTT	CASSESGGFGELFF
-	TRBV19	-	TRBJ2-7	TGTGCCACCAGACGACAGAGCTCCTACGAGCAGTACTTC	CATRRQSSYEQYF
TRBD2	TRBV5-4	once	TRBJ2-7	TGTGCCAGCAGCTTGTACGGGGGGTCGGGCTACGAGCAGTACTTC	CASSLYGGSGYEQYF
TRBD1	TRBV6-6	few	TRBJ2-7	TGTGCCAGCAGCCAGGGGGCCTACGAGCAGTACTTC	CASSQGAYEQYF
-	TRBV10-3	-	TRBJ2-5	TGTGCCATCAAGGACGGTGCAACCGTCGCCCAGTACTTC	CAIKDGATVAQYF
-	TRBV28	once	TRBJ2-7	TGTGCCAGCGGCGGCAGGGCTTACGAGCAGTACTTC	CASGGRAYEQYF
-	TRBV7-6	-	TRBJ2-2	TGTGCCAGCAGCTTATTTCAGCCTCCGAACACCGGGGAGCTGTTTTTT	CASSLFQPPNTGELFF
-	TRBV18	-	TRBJ2-2	TGTGCCAGCTCACTCCGGCAGGGGCCTAACACCGGGGAGCTGTTTTTT	CASSLRQGPNTGELFF
-	TRBV18	once	TRBJ2-7	TGTGCCAGCTCACCACCAGCCGAGTCCCAGCAGTACTTC	CASSPPAESQQYF
-	TRBV7-2	-	TRBJ1-4	TGTGCCAGCAGCTTAAAATTCAACCCGGATGAAAAACTGTTTTTT	CASSLKFNPDEKLFF
TRBD1	TRBV9	-	TRBJ1-1	TGTGCCAGCAGCGGCGAAGGGGGCTGGACTGAAGCTTTCTTT	CASSGEGGWTEAFF
-	TRBV18	few	TRBJ2-5	TGTGCCAGCTCACCACCTGGACTTAAAAAAGAGACCCAGTACTTC	CASSPPGLKKETQYF
-	TRBV6-6	-	TRBJ1-5	TGTGCCAGCAGTTACCCAACGAGTACCCAGCATTTT	CASSYPTSTQHF
TRBD1	TRBV18	-	TRBJ2-1	TGTGCCAGCTCGCACACAGGGGGAGATTACAATGAGCAGTTCTTC	CASSHTGGDYNEQFF
-	TRBV7-9	few	TRBJ1-1	TGTGCCAGCAGCTTCGAAAACACTGAAGCTTTCTTT	CASSFENTEAFF
-	TRBV11-2	-	TRBJ2-1	TGTGCCAGCAGCGCACAGAGAATCAATGAGCAGTTCTTC	CASSAQRINEQFF